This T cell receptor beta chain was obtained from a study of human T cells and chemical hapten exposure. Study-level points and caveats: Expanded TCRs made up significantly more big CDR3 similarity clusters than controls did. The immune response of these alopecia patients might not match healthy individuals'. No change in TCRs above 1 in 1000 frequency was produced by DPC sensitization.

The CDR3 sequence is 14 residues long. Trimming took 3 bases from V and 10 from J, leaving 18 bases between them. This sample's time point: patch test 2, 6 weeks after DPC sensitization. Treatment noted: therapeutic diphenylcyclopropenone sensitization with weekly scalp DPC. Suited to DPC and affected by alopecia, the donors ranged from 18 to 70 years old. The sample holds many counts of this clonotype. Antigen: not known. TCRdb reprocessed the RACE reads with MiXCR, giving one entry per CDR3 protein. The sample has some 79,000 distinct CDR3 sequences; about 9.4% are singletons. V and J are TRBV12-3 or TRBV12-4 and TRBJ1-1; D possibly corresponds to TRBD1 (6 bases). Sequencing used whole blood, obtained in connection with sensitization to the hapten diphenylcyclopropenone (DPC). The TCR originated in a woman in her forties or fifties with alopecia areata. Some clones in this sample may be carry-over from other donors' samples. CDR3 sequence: CASSLDSSHRGAFF. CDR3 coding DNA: TGTGCCAGCAGTTTGGACAGCTCTCATAGAGGAGCTTTCTTT.